This TCR beta chain was obtained from a study of cytomegalovirus exposure and HLA in healthy donors. Study in general: Earlier findings included nearly 120 million unique TCR beta sequences obtained from 150 million to 200 million T cells.

Healthy bone marrow donors supplied every sample. About this clone itself: Its target is not known.

Study-wide results and limits: Serostatus for CMV was the only available immune exposure information. In vitro testing confirmed a few CMV-associated chains as specific for CMV antigens.

The PCR contained 60 Vbeta and 13 Jbeta primers. Clones were sequenced by immunoSEQ multiplex PCR, and TCRdb holds only the in-frame ones, with some missing. The data contain about 90,000 clones, approximately 60% of them seen just once; the ten biggest clones take up about 5%. The sample consisted of PBMCs. This sequence originates from a woman younger than 45 in good health and CMV-seropositive.

The CDR3 nucleotides are TGCGCCAGCAGAGGTTCAGGGCAGGGCTATTCACCCCTCCACTTT. Its protein product is CASRGSGQGYSPLHF. The rearrangement joins TRBV5-1 to TRBJ1-6; D is possibly TRBD1 (5 bases). CDR1 is SGHRS and CDR2 is YFSETQ in the germline V gene. V was trimmed by 5 bases and J by 8 bases, leaving 17 bases between them. The CDR3 runs to 15 residues. Full variable domain (missing parts from reference TRBV5-1 and TRBJ1-6): KAGVTQTPRYLIKTRGQQVTLSCSPISGHRSVSWYQQTPGQGLQFLFEYFSETQRNKGNFPGRFSGRQFSNSRSEMNVSTLELGDSALYLCASRGSGQGYSPLHFGNGTRLTVT.